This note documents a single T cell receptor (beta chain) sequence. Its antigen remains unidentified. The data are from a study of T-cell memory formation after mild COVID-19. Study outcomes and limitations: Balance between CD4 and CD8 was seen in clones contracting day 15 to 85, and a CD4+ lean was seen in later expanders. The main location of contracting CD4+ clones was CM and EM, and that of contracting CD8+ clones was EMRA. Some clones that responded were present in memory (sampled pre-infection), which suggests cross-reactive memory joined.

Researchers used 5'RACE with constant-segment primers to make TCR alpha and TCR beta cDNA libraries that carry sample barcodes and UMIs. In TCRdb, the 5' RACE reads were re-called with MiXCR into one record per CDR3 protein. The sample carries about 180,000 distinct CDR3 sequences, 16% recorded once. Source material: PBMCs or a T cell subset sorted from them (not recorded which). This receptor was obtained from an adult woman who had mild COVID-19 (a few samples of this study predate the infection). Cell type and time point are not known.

In DNA form, the CDR3 reads TGTGCCAGCAGCGACGCCTATAGGGCCGGGGAGCTGTTTTTT. It yields the protein CASSDAYRAGELFF. The chain links TRBV7-6 to TRBJ2-2; the D is unclear. CDR1 and CDR2 (germline): SGHVS, FNYEAQ. The CDR3 loop spans 14 amino acids. The V gene lost 5 bases and the J gene lost 6 bases, with 13 bases spanning the gap.